A selection of T cell receptor beta chains follows, all from one sample in a study of cytomegalovirus exposure and HLA in healthy donors. Here immunoSEQ multiplex PCR was the method, and the copy in TCRdb shows in-frame clones only, minus some. This sample carries fewer than 130,000 clones, around 83% of them seen once, and the ten largest clones take under 3%. Sample: PBMCs. These receptors originate from a woman aged 55-70 years in good health and CMV-seropositive. The CDR3 runs from the conserved cysteine through the conserved F or W. D genes are given only for firm matches. For some rows the clone size is stated as once, few or many, or as a class when expanded; others skip it.

d_gene: NA; abundance: NA; v_gene: TRBV27; j_gene: TRBJ2-3; CDR3aa: CASSFSYGTDTQYF; CDR3nt: TGTGCCAGCAGTTTCTCCTACGGGACAGATACGCAGTATTTT
d_gene: TRBD2; abundance: few; v_gene: TRBV28; j_gene: TRBJ2-2; CDR3aa: CASSLTPPLAGGRNTGELFF; CDR3nt: TGTGCCAGCAGTTTAACCCCTCCACTAGCGGGAGGACGGAACACCGGGGAGCTGTTTTTT
d_gene: NA; abundance: NA; v_gene: TRBV28; j_gene: TRBJ2-7; CDR3aa: CASSTPGEVYEQYF; CDR3nt: TGTGCCAGCAGCACCCCTGGGGAGGTCTACGAGCAGTACTTC
d_gene: TRBD1; abundance: NA; v_gene: TRBV29-1; j_gene: TRBJ1-4; CDR3aa: CSVMTGTEKLFF; CDR3nt: TGCAGCGTTATGACAGGGACCGAAAAACTGTTTTTT
d_gene: NA; abundance: once; v_gene: TRBV5-5; j_gene: TRBJ1-5; CDR3aa: CASSSDASTWGAQHF; CDR3nt: TGTGCCAGCAGCAGTGACGCTTCAACCTGGGGGGCCCAGCATTTT
d_gene: TRBD1; abundance: few; v_gene: TRBV19; j_gene: TRBJ2-4; CDR3aa: CASSTGDAKNIQYF; CDR3nt: TGTGCCAGTTCAACAGGGGATGCCAAAAACATTCAGTACTTC
d_gene: NA; abundance: NA; v_gene: TRBV2; j_gene: TRBJ2-4; CDR3aa: CARMTLYRQQIAKNIQYF; CDR3nt: TGTGCCAGGATGACGTTGTACAGGCAACAAATAGCCAAAAACATTCAGTACTTC
d_gene: NA; abundance: NA; v_gene: TRBV7-9; j_gene: TRBJ1-5; CDR3aa: CASSLAQLNQPQHF; CDR3nt: TGTGCCAGCAGCTTAGCACAGCTAAATCAGCCCCAGCATTTT
d_gene: TRBD2; abundance: NA; v_gene: TRBV6-5; j_gene: TRBJ2-1; CDR3aa: CASSPTSTAYNEQFF; CDR3nt: TGTGCCAGCAGTCCGACTAGCACCGCATACAATGAGCAGTTCTTC
d_gene: NA; abundance: NA; v_gene: TRBV11-1; j_gene: TRBJ2-7; CDR3aa: CASSLAPTGYEQYF; CDR3nt: TGTGCCAGCAGCTTAGCGCCAACAGGATACGAGCAGTACTTC
d_gene: TRBD1; abundance: NA; v_gene: TRBV29-1; j_gene: TRBJ1-4; CDR3aa: CSVQIGQGEKLFF; CDR3nt: TGCAGCGTCCAGATCGGACAGGGGGAAAAACTGTTTTTT
d_gene: NA; abundance: NA; v_gene: TRBV9; j_gene: TRBJ1-4; CDR3aa: CASSVAQTGPKLFF; CDR3nt: TGTGCCAGCAGCGTGGCGCAGACAGGTCCAAAACTGTTTTTT
d_gene: NA; abundance: NA; v_gene: TRBV21-1; j_gene: TRBJ1-2; CDR3aa: CASSKGRQLPSYGYTF; CDR3nt: TGTGCCAGCAGCAAAGGGCGACAGCTTCCCTCCTATGGCTACACCTTC
d_gene: TRBD2; abundance: NA; v_gene: TRBV10-3; j_gene: TRBJ2-3; CDR3aa: CATQDGTSGGTQYF; CDR3nt: TGTGCCACCCAAGACGGGACTAGCGGTGGGACGCAGTATTTT
d_gene: NA; abundance: few; v_gene: TRBV4-1; j_gene: TRBJ1-4; CDR3aa: CASRTPGVEKLFF; CDR3nt: TGCGCCAGCAGAACCCCCGGGGTAGAAAAACTGTTTTTT
d_gene: TRBD1; abundance: few; v_gene: TRBV7-9; j_gene: TRBJ1-5; CDR3aa: CASSLVPTGEYSNQPQHF; CDR3nt: TGTGCCAGCAGCTTAGTACCTACAGGGGAATATAGCAATCAGCCCCAGCATTTT
d_gene: NA; abundance: NA; v_gene: TRBV6-1; j_gene: TRBJ1-3; CDR3aa: CASSETQGPGNTIYF; CDR3nt: TGTGCCAGCAGTGAAACACAGGGACCTGGAAACACCATATATTTT
d_gene: TRBD2; abundance: NA; v_gene: TRBV9; j_gene: TRBJ2-1; CDR3aa: CASSDPGLAGDEQFF; CDR3nt: TGTGCCAGCAGCGACCCGGGACTAGCGGGAGATGAGCAGTTCTTC
d_gene: TRBD1; abundance: NA; v_gene: TRBV10-3; j_gene: TRBJ2-3; CDR3aa: CAISANTGTGSTDTQYF; CDR3nt: TGTGCCATCAGCGCAAATACCGGGACAGGGAGCACAGATACGCAGTATTTT
d_gene: NA; abundance: NA; v_gene: TRBV28; j_gene: TRBJ2-2; CDR3aa: CASSPGQNTGELFF; CDR3nt: TGTGCCAGCAGTCCGGGACAGAACACCGGGGAGCTGTTTTTT
d_gene: NA; abundance: NA; v_gene: TRBV2; j_gene: TRBJ2-5; CDR3aa: CASSWSNLQETQYF; CDR3nt: TGTGCCAGCAGTTGGTCTAATCTCCAAGAGACCCAGTACTTC
d_gene: NA; abundance: large; v_gene: TRBV10-3; j_gene: TRBJ1-3; CDR3aa: CAIMVDSSGNTIYF; CDR3nt: TGTGCCATCATGGTCGATAGCTCTGGAAACACCATATATTTT
d_gene: TRBD1; abundance: NA; v_gene: TRBV4-1; j_gene: TRBJ2-1; CDR3aa: CASSQLRDSNEQFF; CDR3nt: TGCGCCAGCAGCCAACTCCGGGACAGCAATGAGCAGTTCTTC
d_gene: TRBD1; abundance: NA; v_gene: TRBV5-4; j_gene: TRBJ1-2; CDR3aa: CASSLVGGQGEDYGYTF; CDR3nt: TGTGCCAGCAGCTTGGTGGGAGGACAGGGCGAAGACTATGGCTACACCTTC
d_gene: TRBD1; abundance: once; v_gene: TRBV30; j_gene: TRBJ1-4; CDR3aa: CAWSPNTGANEKLFF; CDR3nt: TGTGCCTGGAGCCCGAATACAGGGGCTAATGAAAAACTGTTTTTT
d_gene: TRBD1; abundance: once; v_gene: TRBV18; j_gene: TRBJ2-3; CDR3aa: CASSRSGTGSTDTQYF; CDR3nt: TGTGCCAGCTCACGATCCGGGACAGGGTCCACAGATACGCAGTATTTT
d_gene: TRBD1; abundance: NA; v_gene: TRBV15; j_gene: TRBJ2-7; CDR3aa: CATSRGQEYEQYF; CDR3nt: TGTGCCACCAGCAGGGGACAGGAGTACGAGCAGTACTTC
d_gene: NA; abundance: NA; v_gene: TRBV20-1; j_gene: TRBJ2-1; CDR3aa: CSAISFNEQFF; CDR3nt: TGCAGTGCTATTAGCTTCAATGAGCAGTTCTTC
d_gene: TRBD1; abundance: few; v_gene: TRBV7-6; j_gene: TRBJ1-1; CDR3aa: CASSSIPDRAEAFF; CDR3nt: TGTGCCAGCAGCTCGATCCCGGACAGGGCTGAAGCTTTCTTT
d_gene: NA; abundance: few; v_gene: TRBV6-1; j_gene: TRBJ2-6; CDR3aa: CASSARVGSGANVLTF; CDR3nt: TGTGCCAGCAGTGCCCGGGTGGGCTCTGGGGCCAACGTCCTGACTTTC
d_gene: NA; abundance: NA; v_gene: TRBV6-6; j_gene: TRBJ2-7; CDR3aa: CASRAGEQYF; CDR3nt: TGTGCCAGCAGGGCGGGGGAGCAGTACTTC
d_gene: NA; abundance: NA; v_gene: TRBV5-4; j_gene: TRBJ2-4; CDR3aa: CASSLAGTKNIQYF; CDR3nt: TGTGCCAGCAGCTTGGCCGGGACCAAAAACATTCAGTACTTC
d_gene: TRBD1; abundance: NA; v_gene: TRBV7-9; j_gene: TRBJ1-1; CDR3aa: CASSSAGTEIAFF; CDR3nt: TGTGCCAGCAGCTCCGCCGGGACAGAGATAGCTTTCTTT
d_gene: TRBD2; abundance: once; v_gene: TRBV7-3; j_gene: TRBJ2-1; CDR3aa: CASSSQPLLLAGVGNEQFF; CDR3nt: TGTGCCAGCAGCTCCCAACCACTCCTACTAGCGGGAGTGGGGAATGAGCAGTTCTTC
d_gene: NA; abundance: NA; v_gene: TRBV12-2; j_gene: TRBJ2-5; CDR3aa: CASRRQGSQETQYF; CDR3nt: TGTGCAAGTCGCAGACAGGGATCCCAAGAGACCCAGTACTTC
d_gene: TRBD1; abundance: once; v_gene: TRBV7-9; j_gene: TRBJ1-2; CDR3aa: CSSSFPGQGSGYTF; CDR3nt: TGTTCCAGCAGCTTTCCGGGACAGGGTTCCGGCTACACCTTC
d_gene: TRBD2; abundance: NA; v_gene: TRBV28; j_gene: TRBJ2-7; CDR3aa: CASSFAGVDSYEQYF; CDR3nt: TGTGCCAGCAGTTTTGCGGGGGTCGACTCCTACGAGCAGTACTTC
d_gene: NA; abundance: NA; v_gene: TRBV16; j_gene: TRBJ2-1; CDR3aa: CASSQEWEANEQFF; CDR3nt: TGTGCCAGCAGCCAAGAGTGGGAGGCCAATGAGCAGTTCTTC
d_gene: TRBD2; abundance: NA; v_gene: TRBV5-1; j_gene: TRBJ2-1; CDR3aa: CASNSGSSYNEQFF; CDR3nt: TGCGCCAGCAACAGCGGGAGCTCCTACAATGAGCAGTTCTTC
d_gene: NA; abundance: once; v_gene: TRBV28; j_gene: TRBJ2-4; CDR3aa: CASSFETGHTLNIQYF; CDR3nt: TGTGCCAGCAGTTTCGAAACCGGACATACTTTAAACATTCAGTACTTC
d_gene: TRBD1; abundance: NA; v_gene: TRBV6-5; j_gene: TRBJ1-1; CDR3aa: CASSTTGDRTEAFF; CDR3nt: TGTGCCAGCAGTACCACAGGGGATCGGACTGAAGCTTTCTTT
d_gene: NA; abundance: NA; v_gene: TRBV5-1; j_gene: TRBJ2-5; CDR3aa: CASTDSQETQYF; CDR3nt: TGCGCCAGCACCGACAGTCAAGAGACCCAGTACTTC
d_gene: TRBD2; abundance: few; v_gene: TRBV7-3; j_gene: TRBJ2-1; CDR3aa: CASSSVGTSGNEQFF; CDR3nt: TGTGCCAGCAGCTCTGTGGGGACTAGCGGCAATGAGCAGTTCTTC
d_gene: NA; abundance: NA; v_gene: TRBV18; j_gene: TRBJ1-1; CDR3aa: CASSQRQVGLNTEAFF; CDR3nt: TGTGCCAGCTCACAACGACAGGTAGGGTTGAACACTGAAGCTTTCTTT